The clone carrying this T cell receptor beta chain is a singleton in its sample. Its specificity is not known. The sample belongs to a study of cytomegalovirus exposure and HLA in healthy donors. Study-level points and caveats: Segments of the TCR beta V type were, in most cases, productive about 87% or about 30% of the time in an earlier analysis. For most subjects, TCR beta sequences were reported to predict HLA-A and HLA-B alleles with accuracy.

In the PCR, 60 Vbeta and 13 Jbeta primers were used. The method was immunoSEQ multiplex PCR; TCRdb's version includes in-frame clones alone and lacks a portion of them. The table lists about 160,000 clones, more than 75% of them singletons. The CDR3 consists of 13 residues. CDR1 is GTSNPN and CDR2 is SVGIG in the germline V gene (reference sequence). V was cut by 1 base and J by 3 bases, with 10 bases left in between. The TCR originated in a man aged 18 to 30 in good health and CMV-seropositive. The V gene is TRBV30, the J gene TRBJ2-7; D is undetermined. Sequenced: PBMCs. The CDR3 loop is CAWSGLGGYEQYF. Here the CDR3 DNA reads TGTGCCTGGAGTGGCCTCGGTGGCTACGAGCAGTACTTC.